This TCR beta chain came from a study of beta chain features in type 1 diabetes. Background on the study: Comparable age, gender and cell yields were observed in patients relative to healthy donors. Study findings and constraints: Any role of HLA type in TCRB rearrangement remained unresolved here. Shortening of TCRB CDR3s, moderate but significant, appeared in all four CD4+ subsets of Type 1 diabetes patients.

Sequencing targeted expressed TCRB transcripts, as all isolated RNA had been reverse transcribed. Assay: immunoSEQ multiplex PCR; the TCRdb copy retains only in-frame clones and omits some. The data hold over 650,000 clones, with around 15% observed a single time. CD45RO/CCR7/CD25/CD127/CD95/CD27 sorting isolated CD4+ naive, central memory, regulatory and stem cell-like memory cells. This clone was counted only a few times. Its specificity is not known. Sequencing was performed on naive CD4+ T cells from blood. This clonotype originated in a man between 18 and 29 years old with type 1 diabetes.

DNA for the CDR3: TGTGCCTGGAGTGGACTAGCGGGAGGGAGGTACATTCAGTACTTC. Translating it yields CAWSGLAGGRYIQYF. The chain carries TRBV30 and TRBJ2-4; the match to TRBD2 covers 14 bases. CDR3 length: 15 residues. Germline-derived CDR1 and CDR2 are GTSNPN and SVGIG (reference sequence). J was trimmed by 8 bases and V by 1 base; bases with no gene match: 4.